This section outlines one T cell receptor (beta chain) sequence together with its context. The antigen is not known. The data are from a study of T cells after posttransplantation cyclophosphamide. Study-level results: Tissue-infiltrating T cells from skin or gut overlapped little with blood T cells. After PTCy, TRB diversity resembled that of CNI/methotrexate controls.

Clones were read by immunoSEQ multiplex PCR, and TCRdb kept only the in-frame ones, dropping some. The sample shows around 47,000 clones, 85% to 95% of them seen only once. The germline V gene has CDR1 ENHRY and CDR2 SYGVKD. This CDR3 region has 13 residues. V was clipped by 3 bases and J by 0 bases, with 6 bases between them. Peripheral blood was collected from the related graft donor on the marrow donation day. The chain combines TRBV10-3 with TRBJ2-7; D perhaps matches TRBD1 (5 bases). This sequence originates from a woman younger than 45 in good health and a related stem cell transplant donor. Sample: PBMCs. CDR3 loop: CAISDRASYEQYF. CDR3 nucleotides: TGTGCCATCAGTGACAGGGCCTCCTACGAGCAGTACTTC.